This TCR beta chain is from a study of T cell clonality in common variable immunodeficiency. The V and J ends lost 6 bases and 4 bases, in that order; junction bases with no gene match: 7. The germline V gene has CDR1 SNHLY and CDR2 FYNNEI. The CDR3 is made up of 14 amino acids. Both groups were predominantly of Caucasian heritage. Points from the study as a whole: Fewer deletions and N-nucleotide insertions were reportedly seen in common variable immunodeficiency TCR beta sequences.

Method: immunoSEQ multiplex PCR; TCRdb's copy keeps in-frame clones and lacks some. The repertoire shows approximately 50,000 clones, none seen only once; the top ten take 0.7% to 0.95%. This clone occurred a few times. Its specificity is unknown. Coverage ceases 3 residues before the CDR3 finishes, and the germline J gene fills in the end. V gene TRBV2 combines with J gene TRBJ2-7; TRBD1 agrees at 9 bases. This clonotype originated in a person aged 18 to 70 in good health. The material sequenced was peripheral blood mononuclear cells. The CDR3 region is CASSLTGGKYEQYF. CDR3 bases read: TGTGCCAGCAGCTTAACAGGGGGCAAGTACGAG. Full variable domain (remainder filled in from reference TRBV2 and TRBJ2-7): EPEVTQTPSHQVTQMGQEVILRCVPISNHLYFYWYRQILGQKVEFLVSFYNNEISEKSEIFDDQFSVERPDGSNFTLKIRSTKLEDSAMYFCASSLTGGKYEQYFGPGTRLTVT.